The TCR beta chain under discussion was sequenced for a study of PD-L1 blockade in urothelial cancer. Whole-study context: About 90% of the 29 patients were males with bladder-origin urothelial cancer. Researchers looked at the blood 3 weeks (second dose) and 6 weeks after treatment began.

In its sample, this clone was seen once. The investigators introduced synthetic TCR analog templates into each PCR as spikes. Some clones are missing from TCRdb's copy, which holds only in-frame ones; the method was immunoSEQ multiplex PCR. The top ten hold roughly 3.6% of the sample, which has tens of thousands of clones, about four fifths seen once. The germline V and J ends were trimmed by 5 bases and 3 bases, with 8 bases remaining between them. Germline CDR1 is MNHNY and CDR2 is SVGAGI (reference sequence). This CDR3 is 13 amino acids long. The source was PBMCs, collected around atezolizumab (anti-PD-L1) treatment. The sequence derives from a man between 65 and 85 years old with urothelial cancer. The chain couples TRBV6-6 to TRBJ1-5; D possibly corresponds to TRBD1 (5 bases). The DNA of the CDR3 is TGTGCCAGCAGTCGACAGTTCAATCAGCCCCAGCATTTT. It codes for CASSRQFNQPQHF.